This entry describes one TCR beta chain. As yet, its antigen is unknown. CDR3 length: 14 amino acids. The ends were cut back, 5 bases at V and 4 bases at J, with 14 bases in the middle. CDR1 and CDR2 from the germline V gene are SNHLY and FYNNEI. This sample was included in a study of T cell responses to AZD1222 COVID-19 vaccine. Study summary: Investigators merged groups given second doses at roughly 4 or roughly 12 weeks. The study's findings and limits: Donors were mostly white British, more females; clonal diversity possibly underestimated. Scientists sampled the repertoires only once the peak T cell response had passed.

Libraries were prepared by immunoSEQ multiplex PCR; TCRdb keeps only in-frame clonotypes and omits some of them. The sample has tens of thousands of clones; around 86% are singletons. This chain uses TRBV2 with TRBJ1-2, with D perhaps TRBD1 (6 bases). This clonotype was sampled from an adult in good health. This sample comprised peripheral blood, obtained on day 0 of AZD1222 vaccination. CDR3 nucleotides: TGTGCCAGCAGTTTACAGGGACCCGGCTATGGCTACACCTTC. Translation: CASSLQGPGYGYTF.